The clone carrying this TCR beta chain was counted at least ten times. Its target is not known. MiXCR was run by TCRdb on the 5' RACE reads, yielding one entry per CDR3 protein. The sample lists about 320,000 distinct CDR3 sequences, roughly an eighth occurring once. This record comes from a study of T-cell memory formation after mild COVID-19. Whole-study results and caveats: Among CD4+ contracting clones, most were CM and EM, and CD8+ ones EMRA.

Sequencing was done on a sample of PBMCs or a T cell subset sorted from them (not recorded which). This receptor was identified in a man between 18 and 35 years old who had mild COVID-19 (a few samples of this study predate the infection). Cell type and time point are not known.

The chain's CDR3 is CASSFAGELFF. CDR3 sequence (DNA): TGTGCCAGCAGTTTCGCCGGGGAGCTGTTTTTT. V usage is TRBV27 and J usage is TRBJ2-2; D ambiguous. The CDR3 has 11 amino acids. V dropped 3 bases and J dropped 6 bases, with 2 bases sitting between them. CDR1 is MNHEY, CDR2 SMNVEV, per germline (reference sequence).